This T cell receptor (beta chain) was captured by sequencing in a study of metastatic and nonmetastatic thyroid tumors. As for the study in general: The study looked at repertoires side by side in blood and in tumor or nodule tissue from malignant and benign thyroid patients.

TCRdb re-clonotyped the PCR reads through MiXCR. Of about 39,000 clones listed, around a fifth are singletons. The entire patient cohort was treatment-naive prior to thyroid surgery. Broader study findings: It was reported that TCR beta diversity was significantly higher in malignant thyroid tumors than benign nodules, in blood and tumor.

Looked up from germline, CDR1 is SGHNT and CDR2 is YENEEA. The CDR3 consists of 16 residues. V shed 10 bases, J shed 3 bases, and the junction held 14 bases outside the gene matches. This clone was counted many times. The antigen remains unidentified. Sequencing input: blood. This receptor was obtained from a female donor with papillary thyroid cancer or a benign thyroid nodule (not recorded which). Some clones in this sample may be carry-over from other donors' samples. V and J are TRBV11-3 and TRBJ2-1, with TRBD1 matching over 8 bases. For the CDR3, the DNA is TGTGCCATCAATACAGGGGGAGTTTATGTCTACAATGAGCAGTTCTTC. It specifies CAINTGGVYVYNEQFF.